The TCR beta chain under discussion was sequenced for a study of T cells expressing NK-cell markers. Germline CDR1 is MNHEY and CDR2 is SVGAGI. This CDR3 region has 15 residues. TCRdb re-called the 5' RACE reads and gives one entry per CDR3 protein, without DNA. The repertoire table contains over 350,000 distinct CDR3 sequences. This receptor was obtained from a woman between 45 and 60 years old in good health. Sequenced material: blood T cells: a sorted CD56 or NKG2C T cell subset, CD4+ or CD8+ T cells, or bulk PBMC T cells (not recorded which). The V call is TRBV6-5, the J call TRBJ2-5; the TCRdb D gene call, TRBD2, has no DNA to confirm it. The CDR3 reads CASSTRLAGVETQYF.